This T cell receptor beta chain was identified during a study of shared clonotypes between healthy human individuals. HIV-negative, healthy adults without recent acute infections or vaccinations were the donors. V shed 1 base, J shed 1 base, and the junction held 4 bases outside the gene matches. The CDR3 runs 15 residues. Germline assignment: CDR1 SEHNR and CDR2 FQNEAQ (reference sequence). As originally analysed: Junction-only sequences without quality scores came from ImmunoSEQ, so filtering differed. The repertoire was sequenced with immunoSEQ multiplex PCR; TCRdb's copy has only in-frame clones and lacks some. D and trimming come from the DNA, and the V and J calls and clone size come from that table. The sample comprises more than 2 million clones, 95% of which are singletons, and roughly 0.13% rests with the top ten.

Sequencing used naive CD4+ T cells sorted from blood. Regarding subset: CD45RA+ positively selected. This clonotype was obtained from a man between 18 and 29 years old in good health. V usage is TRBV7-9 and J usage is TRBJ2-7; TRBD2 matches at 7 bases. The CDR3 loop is CASSLGSGNSYEQYF. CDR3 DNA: TGTGCCAGCAGCTTAGGGAGCGGGAATTCCTACGAGCAGTACTTC.